The present TCR beta chain was sequenced within a study of a mutant IDH1 vaccine in newly diagnosed glioma. Losses at the gene ends were 0 bases for V and 7 bases for J; bases not matched to a gene: 8. The CDR3 is 16 amino acids. Looked up from germline, CDR1 is MNHEY and CDR2 is SVGAGI. Time point reported: baseline, week 1 (first vaccination visit). Specified treatment: pre-vaccination baseline after standard-of-care therapy. Repertoires were generated with immunoSEQ multiplex PCR, while TCRdb's copy carries only in-frame clones and drops some. The sample lists 30,000 or so clones; around 79% were seen once.

This specimen consisted of PBMCs, obtained from a glioma patient treated with radiotherapy, temozolomide or both. The origin of this receptor is a man younger than 40 with glioma. The chain has TRBV6-5 and TRBJ2-1, with 8 bases lining up with TRBD2. The CDR3 spells CASSYSTSVTTNEQFF. The CDR3 bases are TGTGCCAGCAGTTACTCGACTAGCGTCACGACAAATGAGCAGTTCTTC.